The 19 T cell receptor beta chains listed next were all sequenced from one sample in a study of metastatic and nonmetastatic thyroid tumors. From the PCR reads, TCRdb re-called clones with MiXCR. The table lists about 25,000 clones, around a fifth of them singletons, with approximately 4.2% in the top ten. Treatment of any kind had been given to no patient before thyroid surgery. Sequenced input: blood. The receptors derive from a male donor with papillary thyroid cancer or a benign thyroid nodule (not recorded which). Some clones in this sample may be carry-over from other donors' samples.

The chain links TRBV12-3 or TRBV12-4 to TRBJ2-1; possible D gene TRBD1, 5 bases. Deletions cut 3 bases from V and 0 bases from J, with 9 bases between. The CDR3 totals 15 residues. The CDR3 bases are TGTGCCAGCAGTTTTGGGCAGGGCTCCTACAATGAGCAGTTCTTC. Encoded protein: CASSFGQGSYNEQFF.

The CDR3 is CASIKGQSYGYTF. The DNA of the CDR3 is TGTGCCAGCATCAAGGGGCAGTCCTATGGCTACACCTTC. The chain uses TRBV6-1 and TRBJ1-2; D possibly corresponds to TRBD1 (5 bases). Trimming left V 7 bases short and J 4 bases short, with 13 bases between. Germline V CDR1 and CDR2: MNHNS, SASEGT. This CDR3 comprises 13 residues.

The V call is TRBV6-1, the J call TRBJ1-2; 7 bases match TRBD1. V was clipped by 10 bases and J by 8 bases; unmatched bases: 13. CDR3 length: 13 residues. CDR1 and CDR2 (germline): MNHNS, SASEGT. CDR3 protein: CATSRQGKLGYTF. The CDR3 DNA reads TGTGCCACCAGCAGACAGGGAAAGTTGGGCTACACCTTC.

This clone was observed at least ten times. The chain carries TRBV20-1 and TRBJ1-1; D not certain. Deletions cut 0 bases from V and 0 bases from J, with 8 bases between. CDR3 size: 14 residues. Germline CDR1 and CDR2: DFQATT and SNEGSKA (reference sequence). The DNA for the CDR3 is TGCAGTGCTAGAGATTTAGCTCTGAACACTGAAGCTTTCTTT. It translates to CSARDLALNTEAFF.

V and J are TRBV28 and TRBJ1-1; D gene uncertain. The CDR3 extends over 14 amino acids. Trimming took 6 bases from V and 5 from J, leaving 16 bases between them. The V gene's germline CDR1 is MDHEN and CDR2 SYDVKM. CDR3 bases: TGTGCCAGCAGCCCGAGCAGCAGGATAACTGAAGCTTTCTTT. It specifies CASSPSSRITEAFF.

This clone was detected many times. The chain is built from TRBV19 and TRBJ1-4; D is possibly TRBD1 (6 bases). The germline V gene has CDR1 LNHDA and CDR2 SQIVND (reference sequence). The CDR3 has 14 amino acids. V shed 3 bases and J shed 5 bases, with 10 bases lying between them. For the CDR3, the DNA is TGTGCCAGTAGTATCCAGGGGTGGAATGAAAAACTGTTTTTT. Protein sequence: CASSIQGWNEKLFF. The entire variable domain, with the rest obtained from reference TRBV19 and TRBJ1-4, is as follows: DGGITQSPKYLFRKEGQNVTLSCEQNLNHDAMYWYRQDPGQGLRLIYYSQIVNDFQKGDIAEGYSVSREKKESFPLTVTSAQKNPTAFYLCASSIQGWNEKLFFGSGTQLSVL.

This clone was found a few times. The CDR3 loop is CAWTGLAGGREQFF. The DNA of the CDR3 is TGTGCCTGGACGGGACTAGCGGGAGGGCGAGAGCAGTTCTTC. The genes are TRBV30 and TRBJ2-1; the match to TRBD2 covers 16 bases. Trimming removed 4 bases from V and 10 bases from J; junction bases left unmatched: 4. The CDR3 spans 14 residues. CDR1 and CDR2 (germline): GTSNPN, SVGIG (reference sequence). The full variable domain, rest sourced from reference TRBV30 and TRBJ2-1, is SQTIHQWPATLVQPVGSPLSLECTVEGTSNPNLYWYRQAAGRGLQLLFYSVGIGQISSEVPQNLSASRPQDRQFILSSKKLLLSDSGFYLCAWTGLAGGREQFFGPGTRLTVL.

This clone was counted many times. The J gene is TRBJ2-7, the V gene TRBV14, with D maybe TRBD1 (5 bases). The CDR3 is made up of 13 amino acids. CDR1 is SGHDN and CDR2 is FVKESK in the germline V gene. V was clipped by 4 bases and J by 7 bases, with 14 bases between them. The DNA for the CDR3 is TGTGCCAGCAGCCCCCGCAGGGTGGGAGAGCAGTACTTC. Translation gives CASSPRRVGEQYF. Supplemented by reference TRBV14 and TRBJ2-7, the full variable domain reads EAGVTQFPSHSVIEKGQTVTLRCDPISGHDNLYWYRRVMGKEIKFLLHFVKESKQDESGMPNNRFLAERTGGTYSTLKVQPAELEDSGVYFCASSPRRVGEQYFGPGTRLTVT.

Comments on this clone: Compared with germline, one end of the junction differs, possibly owing to a read error. The rearrangement links TRBV29-1 to TRBJ2-2; D may match TRBD1 or TRBD2 (5 bases each). The CDR3 spans 16 residues. Per the germline V gene, CDR1 is SQVTM and CDR2 is ANQGSEA. In DNA, the CDR3 is TGCAGCGTTGGCATGGGGCTGGGATCGGGCACCTGGGAGCCGTTTTTT. Amino acid sequence: CSVGMGLGSGTWEPFF.

This clone was observed at least ten times. The rearrangement links TRBV20-1 to TRBJ2-1; 13 nucleotides align to TRBD2. Germline-derived CDR1 and CDR2 are DFQATT and SNEGSKA (reference sequence). CDR3 length: 14 amino acids. Unmatched junction bases numbered 5, after V lost 6 bases and J lost 6 bases. The CDR3 loop reads CSALGLAGINEQFF. The CDR3 nucleotides are TGCAGTGCCCTGGGACTAGCGGGGATCAATGAGCAGTTCTTC.

The chain is built from TRBV19 and TRBJ2-2; D gene unclear. From germline, CDR1 is LNHDA and CDR2 SQIVND (reference sequence). The CDR3 covers 12 residues. Trimming shortened V by 7 bases and J by 1 base, and 4 bases separated the two germline ends. CDR3 nucleotide sequence: TGTGCCAGTAAGGAGAACACCGGGGAGCTGTTTTTT. Translating it yields CASKENTGELFF. The entire variable domain, with the rest obtained from reference TRBV19 and TRBJ2-2, is as follows: DGGITQSPKYLFRKEGQNVTLSCEQNLNHDAMYWYRQDPGQGLRLIYYSQIVNDFQKGDIAEGYSVSREKKESFPLTVTSAQKNPTAFYLCASKENTGELFFGEGSRLTVL.

This clone was seen ten or more times. The CDR3 DNA follows: TGTGCCAGCAGCGGCGCGTTTAGGGGCGACTATGGCTACACCTTC. Its translation: CASSGAFRGDYGYTF. V is TRBV9 and J is TRBJ1-2; TRBD1 is a possible D gene (5 bases). V lost 3 bases to trimming and J lost 3 bases, with 15 bases between them. CDR3 length: 15 residues. Per germline, CDR1 SGDLS and CDR2 YYNGEE.

Many counts were recorded for this clone. The genes are TRBV5-1 and TRBJ2-5; D not certain. CDR1 is SGHRS, CDR2 YFSETQ, per germline. The CDR3 is made up of 12 amino acids. The V gene lost 4 bases and the J gene lost 5 bases, with 9 bases spanning the gap. CDR3 region: CASSPMGETQYF. DNA of the CDR3: TGCGCCAGCAGCCCAATGGGGGAGACCCAGTACTTC.

This clone was recorded at least ten times. V is TRBV5-6 and J is TRBJ1-2, with D hard to call. The V gene lost 2 bases and the J gene lost 8 bases, with 10 bases spanning the gap. The CDR3 contains 12 residues. Germline V gives CDR1 SGHDT, CDR2 YYEEEE. The CDR3 loop is CASSFNGRGYTF. The CDR3 DNA is TGTGCCAGCAGCTTTAATGGGAGGGGCTACACCTTC.

This clone was counted ten times or more. V gene TRBV15 combines with J gene TRBJ2-7, with 13 nucleotides matching TRBD2. Trimming cost V 3 bases and J 5 bases; bases outside gene matches: 16. Germline V gives CDR1 LNHNV, CDR2 YYDKDF (reference sequence). The CDR3 totals 19 residues. The CDR3 DNA follows: TGTGCCACCAGCAGGGAGGACGGACGGACTAGCGGGAGAGCCCACGAGCAGTACTTC. Encoded protein: CATSREDGRTSGRAHEQYF. Using reference TRBV15 and TRBJ2-7 for the parts outside the CDR3, the full variable domain is DAMVIQNPRYQVTQFGKPVTLSCSQTLNHNVMYWYQQKSSQAPKLLFHYYDKDFNNEADTPDNFQSRRPNTSFCFLDIRSPGLGDTAMYLCATSREDGRTSGRAHEQYFGPGTRLTVT.

In its sample, this clone was seen many times. This chain joins TRBV7-9 and TRBJ1-1; possibly TRBD1 for D (5 bases). Germline CDR1 is SEHNR and CDR2 is FQNEAQ (reference sequence). V shed 0 bases and J shed 8 bases, with 16 bases lying between them. The CDR3 runs 15 residues. CDR3 in amino acids: CASSLAGAHTREAFF. The CDR3 region has the DNA TGTGCCAGCAGCTTAGCTGGGGCCCACACGAGAGAAGCTTTCTTT.

Of note for this clone: A read error is possible here, since a much larger clone lies one base away. The sample holds other DNA sequences that translate to the same CDR3. The chain joins TRBV5-1 to TRBJ1-5; D unresolved. Germline CDR1 and CDR2: SGHRS and YFSETQ. CDR3 size: 15 residues. The germline V and J ends were trimmed by 4 bases and 10 bases, with 21 bases remaining between them. CDR3 in DNA: TGCGCCAGCAGCCCGGCTGGGCCCGAGGCGGGACCCCAGCATTTT. As protein: CASSPAGPEAGPQHF.

The chain links TRBV15 to TRBJ2-1, with D uncertain. CDR3 length: 12 residues. The germline V gene encodes CDR1 LNHNV and CDR2 YYDKDF (reference sequence). V was pared by 4 bases and J by 9 bases, with 10 bases between. The CDR3 reads CATSISLAEQFF. CDR3 bases: TGTGCCACCAGCATATCCCTCGCTGAGCAGTTCTTC.

This clone is medium-sized in the sample. The chain uses TRBV6-1 and TRBJ2-7; D is perhaps TRBD1 (5 bases). Germline V lookup: CDR1 MNHNS, CDR2 SASEGT. CDR3 length equals 14 residues. V gave up 2 bases and J gave up 1 base, with 9 bases separating them. Here the CDR3 reads CASSEIGESYEQYF. CDR3 nucleotide sequence: TGTGCCAGCAGTGAAATAGGGGAATCCTACGAGCAGTACTTC.